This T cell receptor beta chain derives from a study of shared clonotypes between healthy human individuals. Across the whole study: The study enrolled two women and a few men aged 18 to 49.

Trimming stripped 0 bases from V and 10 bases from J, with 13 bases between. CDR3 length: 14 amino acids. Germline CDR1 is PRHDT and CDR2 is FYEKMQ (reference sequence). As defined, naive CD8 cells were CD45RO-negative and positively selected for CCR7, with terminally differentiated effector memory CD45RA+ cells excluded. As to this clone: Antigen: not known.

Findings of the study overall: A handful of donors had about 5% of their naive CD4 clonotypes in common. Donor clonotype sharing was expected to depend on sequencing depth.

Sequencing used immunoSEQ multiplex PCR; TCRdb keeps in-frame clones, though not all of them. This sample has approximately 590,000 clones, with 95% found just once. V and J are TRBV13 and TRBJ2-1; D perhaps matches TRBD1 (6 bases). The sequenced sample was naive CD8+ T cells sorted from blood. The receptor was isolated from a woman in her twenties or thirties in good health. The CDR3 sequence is CASSLGQGISEQFF. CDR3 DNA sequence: TGTGCCAGCAGCTTAGGCCAGGGGATCAGCGAGCAGTTCTTC.